This T cell receptor (beta chain) derives from a study of T cell responses to AZD1222 COVID-19 vaccine. V lost 3 bases, J lost 4 bases, and 4 bases stayed unmatched. This CDR3 is built from 16 residues. Looked up from germline, CDR1 is MGHRA and CDR2 is YSYEKL. Study conclusions and caveats: Two AZD1222 administrations were followed by greater Spike-specific TCR breadth and depth. Donor demographics were predominantly white British with a female majority; clonal diversity may be underestimated. Repertoire sampling occurred only after the peak T cell response.

Sequenced by immunoSEQ multiplex PCR; TCRdb stores in-frame clones only, minus some. The sample yields some 130,000 clones, approximately 88% seen once. On this clone itself: Its antigen is undetermined.

The material was peripheral blood, obtained on day 0 of AZD1222 vaccination. This chain links TRBV4-1 with TRBJ1-3, with 12 bases lining up with TRBD1. This TCR was sampled from an adult in good health. The CDR3 bases are TGCGCCAGCAGCCAGAGGGGACAGGGGGCCGGAAACACCATATATTTT. As protein: CASSQRGQGAGNTIYF.